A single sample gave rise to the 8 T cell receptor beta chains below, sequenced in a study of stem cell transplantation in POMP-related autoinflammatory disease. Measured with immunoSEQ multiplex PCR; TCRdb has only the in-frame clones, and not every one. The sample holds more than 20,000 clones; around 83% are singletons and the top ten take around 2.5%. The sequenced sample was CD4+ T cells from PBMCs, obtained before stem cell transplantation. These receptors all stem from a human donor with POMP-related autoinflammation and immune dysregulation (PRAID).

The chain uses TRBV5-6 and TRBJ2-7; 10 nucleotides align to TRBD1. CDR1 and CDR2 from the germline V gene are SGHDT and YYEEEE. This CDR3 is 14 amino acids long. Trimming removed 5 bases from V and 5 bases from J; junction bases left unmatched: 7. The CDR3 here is CASSSGQGFHEQYF. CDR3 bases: TGTGCCAGCAGTTCGGGACAGGGGTTCCACGAGCAGTACTTC. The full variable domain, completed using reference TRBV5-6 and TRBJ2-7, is DAGVTQSPTHLIKTRGQQVTLRCSPKSGHDTVSWYQQALGQGPQFIFQYYEEEERQRGNFPDRFSGHQFPNYSSELNVNALLLGDSALYLCASSSGQGFHEQYFGPGTRLTVT.

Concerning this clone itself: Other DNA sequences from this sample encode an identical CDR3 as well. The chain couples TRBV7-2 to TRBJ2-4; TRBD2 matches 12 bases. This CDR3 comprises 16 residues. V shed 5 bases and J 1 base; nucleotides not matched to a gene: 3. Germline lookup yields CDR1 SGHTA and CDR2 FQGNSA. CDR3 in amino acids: CASSPGLAGAKNIQYF. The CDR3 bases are TGTGCCAGCAGCCCCGGACTAGCGGGGGCCAAAAACATTCAGTACTTC.

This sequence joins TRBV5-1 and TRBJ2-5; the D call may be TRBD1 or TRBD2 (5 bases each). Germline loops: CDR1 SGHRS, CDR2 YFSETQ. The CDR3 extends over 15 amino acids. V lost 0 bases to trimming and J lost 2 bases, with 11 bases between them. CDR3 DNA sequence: TGCGCCAGCAGCTTGGCCGGGACGCGTCAAGAGACCCAGTACTTC. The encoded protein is CASSLAGTRQETQYF.

CDR3 sequence reads: CASSPFRGGTDTQYF. The CDR3 nucleotides read TGTGCCAGCAGCCCCTTCCGCGGGGGGACAGATACGCAGTATTTT. The gene calls are TRBV27 and TRBJ2-3; 8 bases are a match to TRBD2. The junction had 8 bases not matched to a gene; V was cut back by 6 bases and J by 3 bases. The CDR3 is made up of 15 amino acids. Germline lookup yields CDR1 MNHEY and CDR2 SMNVEV (reference sequence).

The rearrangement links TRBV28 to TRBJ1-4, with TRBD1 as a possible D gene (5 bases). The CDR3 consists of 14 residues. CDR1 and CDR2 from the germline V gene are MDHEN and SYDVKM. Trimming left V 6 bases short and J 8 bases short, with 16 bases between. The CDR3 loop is CASSPRGVREKLFF. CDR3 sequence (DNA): TGTGCCAGCAGCCCGCGGGGGGTTCGCGAAAAACTGTTTTTT.

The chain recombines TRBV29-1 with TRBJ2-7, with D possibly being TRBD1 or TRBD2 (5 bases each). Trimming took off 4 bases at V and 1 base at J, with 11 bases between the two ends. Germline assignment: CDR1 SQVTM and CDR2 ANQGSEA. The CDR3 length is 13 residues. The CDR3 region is CSVARDRSYEQYF. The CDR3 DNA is TGCAGCGTTGCCCGGGACCGTTCCTACGAGCAGTACTTC.

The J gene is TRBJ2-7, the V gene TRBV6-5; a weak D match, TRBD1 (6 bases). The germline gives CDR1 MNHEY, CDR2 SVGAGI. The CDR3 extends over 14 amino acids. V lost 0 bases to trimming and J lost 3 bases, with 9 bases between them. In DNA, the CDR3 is TGTGCCAGCAGTTACTCCCAGGACAGCTACGAGCAGTACTTC. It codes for CASSYSQDSYEQYF.

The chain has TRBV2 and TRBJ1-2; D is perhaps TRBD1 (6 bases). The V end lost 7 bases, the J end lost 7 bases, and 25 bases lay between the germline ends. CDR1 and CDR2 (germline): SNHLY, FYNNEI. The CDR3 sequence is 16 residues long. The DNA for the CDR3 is TGTGCCAGCACCATACAGTTCATAGGGGGGGCGCGTGGCTACACCTTC. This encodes CASTIQFIGGARGYTF. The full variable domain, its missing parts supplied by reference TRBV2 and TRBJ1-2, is EPEVTQTPSHQVTQMGQEVILRCVPISNHLYFYWYRQILGQKVEFLVSFYNNEISEKSEIFDDQFSVERPDGSNFTLKIRSTKLEDSAMYFCASTIQFIGGARGYTFGSGTRLTVV.